The sequence of this T cell receptor (beta chain) was determined in a study of T cell responses to AZD1222 COVID-19 vaccine. Study conclusions and caveats: Spike-specific TCR breadth rose after two AZD1222 doses, and depth rose as well. With dominance at 160-218 and 743-854, vaccine-associated CD4 TCRs spanned spike. Donors in the cohort were predominantly white British and more often female, and clonal diversity was possibly underestimated.

Assay: immunoSEQ multiplex PCR; the TCRdb copy retains only in-frame clones and omits some. In the table there are roughly 78,000 clones, roughly 85% of which are singletons. This clone showed up just a few times. Its antigen is currently unknown. Sample: peripheral blood, taken on day 0 of AZD1222 vaccination. This TCR derives from an adult in good health.

The CDR3 coding sequence is TGTGCCAGCCGGTCGGACCCTATAGTCTACACCTTC. Translated: CASRSDPIVYTF. The chain joins TRBV2 to TRBJ1-2, with D uncertain. The CDR3 runs to 12 residues. V was shortened by 8 bases and J by 10 bases, with 17 bases between the two germline ends. CDR1 SNHLY and CDR2 FYNNEI come from the germline V gene.